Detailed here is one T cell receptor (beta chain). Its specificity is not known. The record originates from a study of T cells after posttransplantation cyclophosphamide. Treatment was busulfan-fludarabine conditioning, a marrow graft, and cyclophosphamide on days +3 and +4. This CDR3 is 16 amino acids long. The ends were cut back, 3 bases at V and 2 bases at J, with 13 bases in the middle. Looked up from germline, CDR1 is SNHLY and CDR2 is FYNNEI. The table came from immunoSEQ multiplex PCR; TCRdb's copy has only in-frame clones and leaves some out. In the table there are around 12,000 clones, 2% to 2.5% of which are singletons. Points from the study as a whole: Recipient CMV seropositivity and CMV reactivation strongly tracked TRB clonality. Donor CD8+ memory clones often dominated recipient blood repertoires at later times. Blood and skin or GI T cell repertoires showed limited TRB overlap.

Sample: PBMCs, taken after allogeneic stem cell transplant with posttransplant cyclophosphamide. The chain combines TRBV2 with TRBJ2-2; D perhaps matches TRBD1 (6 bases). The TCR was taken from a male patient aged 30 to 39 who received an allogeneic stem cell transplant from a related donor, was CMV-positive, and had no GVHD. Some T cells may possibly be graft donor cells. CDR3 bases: TGTGCCAGCAGTGAGGATAGGACAGCAAACACCGGGGAGCTGTTTTTT. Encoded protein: CASSEDRTANTGELFF.